This T cell receptor beta chain was documented in a study of blood T cell repertoires in COVID-19. This clone was seen more than once but under ten times. Repertoires were generated with immunoSEQ multiplex PCR, while TCRdb's copy carries only in-frame clones and drops some. Counted here are some 120,000 clones, 82% occurring once; the ten biggest clones make up roughly 12%. J gave up 3 bases and V 6 bases, and 12 bases lay outside the gene matches. The CDR3 consists of 16 residues. Per germline, CDR1 MNHEY and CDR2 SMNVEV (reference sequence). The receptor was isolated from a human donor in a cohort sampled during active COVID-19. Specimen: peripheral blood. The V and J genes are TRBV27 and TRBJ2-5; the match to TRBD1 covers 8 bases. This CDR3 reads CASRGTGDGRKETQYF. The CDR3 DNA reads TGTGCCAGCAGGGGGACAGGAGACGGGCGGAAAGAGACCCAGTACTTC.